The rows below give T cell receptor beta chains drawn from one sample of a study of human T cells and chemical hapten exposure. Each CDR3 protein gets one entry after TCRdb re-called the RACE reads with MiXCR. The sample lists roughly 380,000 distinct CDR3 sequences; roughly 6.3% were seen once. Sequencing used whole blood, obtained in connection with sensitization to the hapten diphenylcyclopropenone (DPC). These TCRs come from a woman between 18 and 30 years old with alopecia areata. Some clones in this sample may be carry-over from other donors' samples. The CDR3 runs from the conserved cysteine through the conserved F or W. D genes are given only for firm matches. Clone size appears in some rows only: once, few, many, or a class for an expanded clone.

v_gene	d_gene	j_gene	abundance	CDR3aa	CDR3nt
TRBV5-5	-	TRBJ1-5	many	CASSLNRLNQPQHF	TGTGCCAGCAGCTTGAACAGGCTCAATCAGCCCCAGCATTTT
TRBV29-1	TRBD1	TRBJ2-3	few	CSVDGTGGWSDTQYF	TGCAGCGTAGACGGGACAGGGGGCTGGTCAGATACGCAGTATTTT
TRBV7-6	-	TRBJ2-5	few	CASSLAPEYQETQYF	TGTGCCAGCAGCTTAGCCCCGGAGTACCAAGAGACCCAGTACTTC
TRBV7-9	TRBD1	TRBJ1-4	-	CASSLLPKWTGGKEKLFF	TGTGCCAGCAGCCTACTACCCAAATGGACAGGGGGAAAGGAAAAACTGTTTTTT
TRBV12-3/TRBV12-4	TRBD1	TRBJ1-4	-	CASTGVDRHEKLFF	TGTGCCAGCACGGGTGTGGACAGGCATGAAAAACTGTTTTTT
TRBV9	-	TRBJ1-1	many	CASSPLLGTEAFF	TGTGCCAGCAGTCCTCTTCTTGGGACTGAAGCTTTCTTT
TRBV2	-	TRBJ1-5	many	CASGQRQIQEPQHF	TGTGCCAGCGGGCAACGACAGATCCAGGAGCCCCAGCATTTT
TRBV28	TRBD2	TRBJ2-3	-	CASHGAGGPDTQYF	TGTGCCAGCCACGGCGCGGGGGGGCCGGATACGCAGTATTTT
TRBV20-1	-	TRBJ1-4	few	CSALHRRENEKLFF	TGCAGTGCTCTTCACCGCAGGGAGAATGAAAAACTGTTTTTT
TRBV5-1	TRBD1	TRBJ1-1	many	CASSVDRGVNTEAFF	TGCGCCAGCAGCGTGGACAGGGGGGTAAACACTGAAGCTTTCTTT
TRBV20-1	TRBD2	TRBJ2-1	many	CSARLAGGGNEQFF	TGCAGTGCTCGTTTAGCGGGGGGCGGCAATGAGCAGTTCTTC
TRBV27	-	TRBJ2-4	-	CASSNTGMLAKNIQYF	TGTGCCAGCAGTAATACAGGGATGCTAGCCAAAAACATTCAGTACTTC
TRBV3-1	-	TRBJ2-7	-	CASSQEYRRYEQYF	TGTGCCAGCAGCCAAGAGTACAGGCGCTACGAGCAGTACTTC
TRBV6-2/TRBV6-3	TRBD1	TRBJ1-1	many	CASTLPPGQGSVTIEAFF	TGTGCCAGCACCCTACCCCCCGGACAGGGGAGTGTTACAATTGAAGCTTTCTTT
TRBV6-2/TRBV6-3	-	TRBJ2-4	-	CASSLPRDEPWAKNIQYF	TGTGCCAGCAGTTTACCCCGGGACGAGCCGTGGGCCAAAAACATTCAGTACTTC
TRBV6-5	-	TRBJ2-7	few	CASRPRGNLNEQYF	TGTGCCAGCAGGCCCAGGGGTAATCTGAACGAGCAGTACTTC
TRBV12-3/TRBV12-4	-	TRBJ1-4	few	CASSLGSSRGGGEKLFF	TGTGCCAGCAGTTTAGGGTCGTCGCGAGGGGGAGGAGAAAAACTGTTTTTT
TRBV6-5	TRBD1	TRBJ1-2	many	CASSYSTRDRDSYGYTF	TGTGCCAGCAGTTACTCGACGAGGGACAGGGACTCCTATGGCTACACCTTC
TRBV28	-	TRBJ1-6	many	CASSSIGWRNSPLHF	TGTGCCAGCAGCTCCATTGGGTGGCGTAATTCACCCCTCCACTTT
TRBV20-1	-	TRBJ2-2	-	CSGLEHTGELFF	TGCAGTGGGTTAGAGCACACCGGGGAGCTGTTTTTT
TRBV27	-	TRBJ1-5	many	CASRQGYSNQPQHF	TGTGCCAGCAGACAGGGTTATAGCAATCAGCCCCAGCATTTT
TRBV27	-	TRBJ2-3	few	CASSYRAPDTQYF	TGTGCCAGCAGCTACAGGGCCCCAGATACGCAGTATTTT
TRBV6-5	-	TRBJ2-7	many	CASRVGNYEQYF	TGTGCCAGCAGAGTGGGGAACTACGAGCAGTACTTC
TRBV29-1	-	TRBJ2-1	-	CSVADPRSSYNEQFF	TGCAGCGTGGCAGACCCGAGGAGCTCCTACAATGAGCAGTTCTTC
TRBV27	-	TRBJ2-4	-	CASSFSTAKNIQYF	TGTGCCAGCAGTTTCAGTACAGCCAAAAACATTCAGTACTTC
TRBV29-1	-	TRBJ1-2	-	CSVQGGRNYGYTF	TGCAGCGTTCAGGGAGGCCGTAACTATGGCTACACCTTC
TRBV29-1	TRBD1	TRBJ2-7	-	CSVVDFNRGYEQYF	TGCAGCGTTGTGGACTTTAACAGGGGCTACGAGCAGTACTTC
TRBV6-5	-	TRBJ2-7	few	CASKAEVSYEQYF	TGTGCCAGCAAGGCAGAGGTCTCCTACGAGCAGTACTTC
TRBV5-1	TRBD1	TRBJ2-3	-	CASSLQGQGGTDTQYF	TGCGCCAGCAGCCTACAGGGACAGGGGGGCACAGATACGCAGTATTTT
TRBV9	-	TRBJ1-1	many	CASSPQDAEAFF	TGTGCCAGCAGCCCACAAGATGCTGAAGCTTTCTTT
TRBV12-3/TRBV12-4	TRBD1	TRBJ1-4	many	CASSSSEQGVREKLFF	TGTGCCAGCAGTTCAAGCGAACAGGGGGTTCGGGAAAAACTGTTTTTT
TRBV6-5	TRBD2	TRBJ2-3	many	CASSYEAGDADTQYF	TGTGCCAGCAGTTATGAGGCGGGGGACGCAGATACGCAGTATTTT
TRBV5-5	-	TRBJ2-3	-	CASSRPGRRSEGSLDF	TGTGCCAGCAGCCGGCCGGGACGGAGAAGCGAGGGATCTTTGGATTTT
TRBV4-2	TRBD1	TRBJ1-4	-	CASSQMTGRDEKLFF	TGTGCCAGCAGCCAAATGACAGGGCGAGATGAAAAACTGTTTTTT
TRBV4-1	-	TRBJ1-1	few	CASSHKGTRSEAFF	TGCGCCAGCAGCCACAAGGGAACCAGGAGTGAAGCTTTCTTT
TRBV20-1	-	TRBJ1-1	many	CSARGGLEAFF	TGCAGTGCTAGAGGAGGTCTTGAAGCTTTCTTT
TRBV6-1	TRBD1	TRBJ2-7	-	CASGDRGTYEQYF	TGTGCCAGCGGAGACAGGGGCACCTACGAGCAGTACTTC
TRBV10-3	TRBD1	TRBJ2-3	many	CAIKGQGGSDTQYF	TGTGCCATCAAAGGACAGGGAGGTTCAGATACGCAGTATTTT
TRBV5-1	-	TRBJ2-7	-	CASRLGPATTTYEQYF	TGCGCCAGCAGACTTGGCCCAGCCACCACCACTTACGAGCAGTACTTC
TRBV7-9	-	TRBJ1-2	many	CASSQRWGGLDYGYTF	TGTGCCAGCAGCCAGAGGTGGGGCGGGTTGGACTATGGCTACACCTTC
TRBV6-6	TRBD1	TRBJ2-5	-	CASSGDRIPQETQYF	TGTGCCAGCAGTGGGGACAGAATCCCCCAAGAGACCCAGTACTTC
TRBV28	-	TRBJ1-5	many	CASSLLDQPQHF	TGTGCCAGCAGTTTATTGGATCAGCCCCAGCATTTT
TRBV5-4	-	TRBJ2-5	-	CASSLGRFETQYF	TGTGCCAGCAGCTTGGGGCGGTTTGAGACCCAGTACTTC
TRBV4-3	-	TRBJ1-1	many	CASSQVGSRVTEAFF	TGCGCCAGCAGCCAAGTAGGATCCAGGGTAACTGAAGCTTTCTTT
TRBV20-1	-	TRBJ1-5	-	CSARGAGNQPQHF	TGCAGTGCTAGAGGGGCAGGGAATCAGCCCCAGCATTTT
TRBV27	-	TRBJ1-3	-	CASREDLGQLHF	TGTGCCAGCCGGGAGGATCTCGGACAGCTACATTTT
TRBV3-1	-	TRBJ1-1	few	CASSQGSGLNTEAFF	TGTGCCAGCAGCCAAGGATCAGGGTTGAACACTGAAGCTTTCTTT
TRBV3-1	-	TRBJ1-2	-	CATSRNSYGYTF	TGTGCCACCTCCCGCAACAGCTATGGCTACACCTTC
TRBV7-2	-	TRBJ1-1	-	CASSPRGGAITEAFF	TGTGCCAGCAGCCCACGTGGGGGGGCGATAACTGAAGCTTTCTTT
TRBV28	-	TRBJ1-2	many	CASTLWGENYGYTF	TGTGCCAGCACCCTCTGGGGGGAGAACTATGGCTACACCTTC